The next 21 T cell receptor beta chains were all read from a single sample in a study of naive and memory T cell subsets (dated by TCRdb to about 2017). Library preparation was by 5' RACE. The sample was run on an Illumina MiSeq. The ligated cDNA was amplified in four rounds of PCR with nested alpha and beta constant region primers together with the SP2 primer. Starting from the raw public reads, TCRdb applied fastp trimming at Q25, assembled clones with MiXCR and retained in-frame beta chains. Identical CDR3 protein sequences are pooled into one entry, listed with their most common genes and DNA. This sample gives tens of thousands of distinct CDR3 sequences in total; over 7% of them show up just once. The biggest ten clones account for 9.7% of the sample. A robust, sensitive protocol for the amplification, sequencing and analysis of TCRs was described in the study, in which 3' ligation of a UMI-containing oligonucleotide to TCR cDNA was used.

The receptor set was obtained from a male donor in good health.

This clonotype came up many times. The chain recombines TRBV14 with TRBJ2-5, with a weak D call TRBD1 (6 bases). Trimming shortened V by 5 bases and J by 5 bases, and 12 bases separated the two germline ends. Per germline, CDR1 SGHDN and CDR2 FVKESK. This CDR3 region has 13 residues. This chain's CDR3 is CASSYRVRETQYF. The DNA for the CDR3 is TGTGCCAGCAGCTACAGGGTCCGGGAGACCCAGTACTTC.

As for this clonotype: At one of its ends the junction is not consistent with the germline gene, which may arise from a read error. The chain carries TRBV4-1 and TRBJ1-6; tentative D call: TRBD1 (5 bases). Germline-derived CDR1 and CDR2 are MGHRA and YSYEKL. There are 16 residues in the CDR3. CDR3 amino acids: CDSSQDRRQLNSPLHF. The CDR3 DNA reads as TGCGACAGCAGCCAAGATAGGAGACAGCTAAATTCACCCCTCCACTTT.

This clonotype was picked up a small number of times. This chain uses TRBV6-5 with TRBJ1-5; the D is unclear. This CDR3 has 16 residues. V was clipped by 6 bases and J by 0 bases, with 15 bases between them. Germline V lookup: CDR1 MNHEY, CDR2 SVGAGI. This CDR3 reads CASSPRGGYSNQPQHF. The CDR3 nucleotides read TGTGCCAGCAGCCCCCGGGGAGGGTATAGCAATCAGCCCCAGCATTTT.

This clonotype was found a few times. One junction end does not reproduce the germline sequence, and a read error may be involved. The chain carries TRBV18 and TRBJ2-2; D unresolved. The CDR3 sequence is 16 residues long. Germline CDR1 reads KGHSH; CDR2 reads LQKENI. CDR3 in DNA: TGTGCCAGCTCACCACCGTGGGCAGAGAACGCCGGGGAGCTGTTTTTT. It yields the protein CASSPPWAENAGELFF.

In its sample, this clonotype was seen many times. The V gene is TRBV4-1, the J gene TRBJ2-7, with 7 bases identical to TRBD2. The trim removed 0 bases at V and 13 bases at J, leaving 18 bases unmatched. Per the germline V gene, CDR1 is MGHRA and CDR2 is YSYEKL. The CDR3 is made up of 16 amino acids. CDR3 DNA sequence: TGCGCCAGCAGCCAAGATAGTGGTGGCCTAGCGGCGATCGTTTACTTC. Translated: CASSQDSGGLAAIVYF.

This clonotype was detected a few times. The rearrangement uses TRBV5-1 and TRBJ2-1; 13 bases fit TRBD2. With V trimmed by 4 bases and J by 6 bases, 4 bases remained unmatched. The germline gives CDR1 SGHRS, CDR2 YFSETQ. The CDR3 covers 15 residues. CDR3 nucleotide sequence: TGCGCCAGCAGCCAGGGACTAGCGGGACCCAATGAGCAGTTCTTC. As protein: CASSQGLAGPNEQFF.

The chain couples TRBV20-1 to TRBJ2-2; 8 bases fit TRBD2. V lost 5 bases to trimming and J lost 1 base; unmatched junction nucleotides: 6. Per germline, CDR1 DFQATT and CDR2 SNEGSKA (reference sequence). The length of the CDR3 is 15 residues. CDR3 DNA sequence: TGCAGTGCTGAGAGCGGGGGCCTGAACACCGGGGAGCTGTTTTTT. Protein: CSAESGGLNTGELFF.

This clonotype was seen at least ten times. This sequence joins TRBV29-1 and TRBJ1-4; D may be TRBD1 (6 bases). This CDR3 is 13 amino acids long. The V end was cut by 4 bases, the J end by 6 bases, with 12 bases between. The germline gives CDR1 SQVTM, CDR2 ANQGSEA. Here the CDR3 DNA reads TGCAGCGTTGTCGCAGGGGTGGATGAAAAACTGTTTTTT. It encodes CSVVAGVDEKLFF.

This clonotype has at least ten counts. The chain uses TRBV6-1 and TRBJ2-1; D is ambiguous. The CDR3 extends over 14 amino acids. V lost 3 bases to trimming and J lost 7 bases, with 13 bases between them. The germline gives CDR1 MNHNS, CDR2 SASEGT. The CDR3, as DNA: TGTGCCAGCAGTGAGAGTAAAGCGCAGAATGAGCAGTTCTTC. Amino acids: CASSESKAQNEQFF.

This clonotype showed up just a few times. The rearrangement uses TRBV18 and TRBJ1-1; no reliable D call. The CDR3 is made up of 15 amino acids. Trimming stripped 3 bases from V and 1 base from J, with 12 bases between. The germline CDR1 and CDR2 sequences are KGHSH and LQKENI. The CDR3 loop is CASSPRALENTEAFF. CDR3 nucleotides: TGTGCCAGCTCACCGAGGGCCTTAGAGAACACTGAAGCTTTCTTT.

This clonotype was observed a few times. The chain carries TRBV12-3 or TRBV12-4 and TRBJ2-7; D is ambiguous. CDR3 length: 13 amino acids. Trimming shortened V by 3 bases and J by 2 bases, and 8 bases separated the two germline ends. Here the CDR3 reads CASSFDGAYEQYF. CDR3 DNA sequence: TGTGCCAGCAGTTTCGACGGTGCCTACGAGCAGTACTTC.

In its sample, this clonotype was seen a few times. DNA for the CDR3: TGTGCCAGCAGCTTAAACGGGGGCACAGATACGCAGTATTTT. Encoded protein: CASSLNGGTDTQYF. The chain joins TRBV7-7 to TRBJ2-3; tentatively, D is TRBD2 (5 bases). The V and J ends lost 2 bases and 1 base respectively, with 7 bases between them. CDR3 length: 14 residues. Germline CDR1 is SSHAT and CDR2 is FNYEAQ (reference sequence).

This clonotype was seen a handful of times. The chain carries TRBV15 and TRBJ2-1, with 9 bases identical to TRBD1. Per germline, CDR1 LNHNV and CDR2 YYDKDF (reference sequence). The CDR3 runs to 14 residues. The trim removed 5 bases at V and 8 bases at J, leaving 7 bases unmatched. In DNA, the CDR3 is TGTGCCACCAGCCCGGACAGGGGTGGCCATGAGCAGTTCTTC. Its translation is CATSPDRGGHEQFF.

This chain joins TRBV19 and TRBJ2-2; no definite D call. The CDR3 contains 15 residues. V lost 5 bases, J lost 0 bases, and 10 bases lay in between. Looked up from germline, CDR1 is LNHDA and CDR2 is SQIVND (reference sequence). The CDR3 is CASSPPRPNTGELFF. DNA of the CDR3: TGTGCCAGTAGTCCCCCACGGCCGAACACCGGGGAGCTGTTTTTT. Based on the CDR3 plus reference TRBV19 and TRBJ2-2, the full variable domain is DGGITQSPKYLFRKEGQNVTLSCEQNLNHDAMYWYRQDPGQGLRLIYYSQIVNDFQKGDIAEGYSVSREKKESFPLTVTSAQKNPTAFYLCASSPPRPNTGELFFGEGSRLTVL.

The V call is TRBV7-2, the J call TRBJ2-7; 8 bases map to TRBD2. This CDR3 comprises 16 residues. Germline values: CDR1 SGHTA, CDR2 FQGNSA. After removal of 3 bases from V and 0 bases from J, the junction contained 7 bases not matched to a gene. CDR3 nucleotide sequence: TGTGCCAGCAGCTTTCCCCTCGGGGGGGGCTCCTACGAGCAGTACTTC. Amino acids: CASSFPLGGGSYEQYF.

In this sample, this clonotype turned up a few times. The rearrangement uses TRBV25-1 and TRBJ1-2, with a weak D call TRBD1 (5 bases). CDR1 is MGHDK and CDR2 is SYGVNS in the germline V gene. The CDR3 covers 12 residues. V was trimmed by 4 bases and J by 8 bases, leaving 11 bases between them. The CDR3 DNA is TGTGCCAGCAGTGCTGGGGGAGCGGGCTACACCTTC. It encodes CASSAGGAGYTF.

This clonotype occurred many times. This chain joins TRBV29-1 and TRBJ2-2, with TRBD2 matching over 9 bases. Germline V CDR1 and CDR2: SQVTM, ANQGSEA. The CDR3 sequence is 14 residues long. The V segment lost 6 bases and the J segment 6 bases; nucleotides outside the gene matches: 8. CDR3 in amino acids: CSVLEGLAPGELFF. CDR3 nucleotides: TGCAGCGTCCTAGAGGGACTAGCTCCCGGGGAGCTGTTTTTT.

This chain connects TRBV20-1 to TRBJ2-3, with 9 nucleotides matching TRBD1. CDR1 is DFQATT and CDR2 is SNEGSKA in the germline V gene (reference sequence). This CDR3 is built from 17 residues. The trim removed 4 bases at V and 5 bases at J, leaving 16 bases unmatched. This chain's CDR3 is CSAKPRSGQGLGDTQYF. The CDR3, as DNA: TGCAGTGCTAAACCGAGGTCGGGACAGGGTCTCGGAGATACGCAGTATTTT.

This clonotype was counted at least ten times. CDR3 DNA sequence: TGTGCCAGCAGCCGAGGGGCCGCTAGCGACGAGCAGTACTTC. Translating it yields CASSRGAASDEQYF. The chain combines TRBV11-2 with TRBJ2-7, with D maybe TRBD2 (6 bases). V lost 5 bases to trimming and J lost 5 bases, with 16 bases between them. CDR1 is SGHAT and CDR2 is FQNNGV in the germline V gene. The CDR3 length is 14 residues.

This clonotype appeared a few times. DNA for the CDR3: TGTGCCAGCAGTCCGAGACAGGGTAGCGAGCAGTACTTC. Translating gives CASSPRQGSEQYF. The chain is built from TRBV12-3 or TRBV12-4 and TRBJ2-7, with 7 bases matching TRBD1. V was clipped by 5 bases and J by 6 bases; unmatched bases: 7. The CDR3 is made up of 13 amino acids.

This clonotype was detected a few times. The chain has TRBV24-1 and TRBJ2-1; D gene unclear. The CDR3 runs to 11 residues. With 12 bases removed from V and 4 bases from J, the gap between germline ends came to 9 bases. Germline-derived CDR1 and CDR2 are KGHDR and SFDVKD. The CDR3 sequence is CAVQAYNEQFF. The CDR3 DNA reads TGTGCCGTCCAGGCGTACAATGAGCAGTTCTTC.